The sequence of this T cell receptor beta chain was determined in a study of OX40 agonist ivuxolimab in advanced cancers. In the study overall: The dose-escalation cohort was approximately 84% male, with a mean age of about 58 years, ranging roughly 20 to 90.

The germline V gene encodes CDR1 SNHLY and CDR2 FYNNEI. Trimming shortened V by 1 base and J by 2 bases, and 9 bases separated the two germline ends. The CDR3 is made up of 14 amino acids. Here immunoSEQ multiplex PCR was the method, and the copy in TCRdb shows in-frame clones only, minus some. The table includes approximately 91,000 clones, 87% detected once. The sequence came from an adult with an advanced solid tumor such as melanoma, head and neck, liver or kidney cancer. Sequencing was performed on CD4+ or CD8+ T cells sorted from blood, taken in a trial of the OX40 agonist ivuxolimab. This chain uses TRBV2 with TRBJ2-7; no clear D. The CDR3 bases are TGTGCCAGCAGTGAAGTTCGGTCTACCTACGAGCAGTACTTC. This encodes CASSEVRSTYEQYF.